These 5 T cell receptor beta chains came from one sample sequenced in a study of blood T cell repertoires in COVID-19. Libraries were prepared by immunoSEQ multiplex PCR; TCRdb keeps only in-frame clonotypes and omits some of them. Of 200,000 to 250,000 clones listed, more than 70% are singletons. Sequenced: peripheral blood. The receptor source for this set is a human donor in a cohort sampled during active COVID-19.

This rearrangement joins TRBV29-1 to TRBJ2-7, with D possibly TRBD1 on 5 matching bases. There are 14 residues in the CDR3. Trimming pared 2 bases from V and 2 bases from J, leaving 13 bases between. In germline, CDR1 is SQVTM, CDR2 ANQGSEA. The CDR3 spells CSVEKGDSTYEQYF. CDR3 coding DNA: TGCAGCGTTGAAAAAGGGGATAGCACCTACGAGCAGTACTTC.

The chain employs TRBV27 and TRBJ1-1, with 10 bases lining up with TRBD1. Germline loops: CDR1 MNHEY, CDR2 SMNVEV (reference sequence). CDR3 size: 15 residues. J gave up 5 bases and V 4 bases, and 7 bases lay outside the gene matches. The CDR3 region has the DNA TGTGCCAGCAGTTCCCCCGGGACAGGGGAAACTGAAGCTTTCTTT. It yields the protein CASSSPGTGETEAFF.

The V call is TRBV2, the J call TRBJ2-1; 7 bases are a match to TRBD2. This CDR3 has 14 amino acids. V was pared by 7 bases and J by 6 bases, with 9 bases of the junction left unmatched. The germline CDR1 and CDR2 sequences are SNHLY and FYNNEI. CDR3 bases: TGTGCCAGCATGTTCAGGGAGGGTCCCAATGAGCAGTTCTTC. Its protein product is CASMFREGPNEQFF.

The rearrangement uses TRBV6-5 and TRBJ2-1; no reliable D call. CDR1 is MNHEY and CDR2 is SVGAGI in the germline V gene. V was pared by 6 bases and J by 7 bases, with 10 bases between. The CDR3 runs 12 residues. CDR3 in amino acids: CASSRLVNEQFF. In DNA, the CDR3 is TGTGCCAGCAGCCGCCTAGTGAATGAGCAGTTCTTC.

This clone was detected a few times. V is TRBV30 and J is TRBJ1-6; D unclear. CDR3 length equals 15 residues. Germline values: CDR1 GTSNPN, CDR2 SVGIG (reference sequence). V was pared by 4 bases and J by 3 bases, with 13 bases between. The CDR3 DNA reads TGTGCCTGGATGAGGGCCGCGGGCTATAATTCACCCCTCCACTTT. As protein: CAWMRAAGYNSPLHF.